What follows is one T cell receptor (beta chain) and its context. The junction and the germline gene differ at one end; a read error may be behind it. This sample also contains other DNA sequences that code for the same CDR3. These data come from a study of glioma-infiltrating T cells after dendritic cell vaccination. Study overall: Autologous tumor lysate-pulsed dendritic cell vaccination was given between about 2003 and 2013. Monocyte-derived dendritic cells, cultured approximately 7 days with IL-4 and GM-CSF, were pulsed with autologous tumor lysate.

Time point reported: after dendritic cell vaccination, including at tumor progression/relapse. The immunoSEQ assay amplified TCRB CDR3 from up to roughly 2 ug DNA. Repertoires were generated with immunoSEQ multiplex PCR, while TCRdb's copy carries only in-frame clones and drops some. The top ten clones hold over 2% of a sample with 75,000 to 95,000 clones, 70% to 90% of them seen once. CDR3 length: 15 amino acids. Germline V gene data show CDR1 as LNHDA and CDR2 as SQIVND (reference sequence). The specimen comprised blood, sampled after dendritic cell vaccination. This TCR derives from a human donor with glioblastoma. V is TRBV19 and J is TRBJ1-4, with D perhaps matching TRBD1 (6 bases). This CDR3 reads CASSINGGRGEKLFF. The CDR3 nucleotides read TGTGCCAGTAGTATAAACGGGGGGCGCGGTGAAAAACTGTTTTTC.